This T cell receptor beta chain was captured by sequencing in a study of siplizumab effects on memory and regulatory T cells. General study points: The diversity of naive T cells seemed greater than that of memory cells, and their alloresponse contribution seemed major. Just a small share of alloreactive clones was traced back to unstimulated subsets. Alloreactive sequences that could be traced to unstimulated CD4+ memory cells showed a significant reduction under siplizumab.

Each sample contributed about 10^5 TCR templates to the assay. The data were produced by immunoSEQ multiplex PCR, yet TCRdb's version contains in-frame clones alone and is incomplete. The sample holds 100,000 or so clones, around 92% seen once. As concerns this clone: No antigen is known for it.

This CDR3 is 17 amino acids long. V shed 2 bases and J 11 bases; nucleotides not matched to a gene: 18. Specimen: Tregs sorted from blood. The rearrangement uses TRBV23-1 and TRBJ1-5; 7 nucleotides line up with TRBD1. TRBV23-1 is given ORF status, its function remaining uncertain. This clonotype originated in a human donor in good health. DNA of the CDR3: TGCGCCAGCAGTCAAACGATTACGGGACAGCCAAGTATAGCCCAGCATTTT. Its protein is CASSQTITGQPSIAQHF.